The rows below give T cell receptor beta chains drawn from one sample of a study of shared clonotypes between healthy human individuals. Repertoires were generated with immunoSEQ multiplex PCR, while TCRdb's copy carries only in-frame clones and drops some. This sample carries around 1.9 million clones, 93% of them seen once, and the ten largest clones take more than 1.5%. The sample consisted of naive CD8+ T cells from PBMCs. Receptor source: a man between 18 and 35 years old in good health. Some clones in this sample may be carry-over from other donors' samples. Both conserved end residues are trimmed from each CDR3.

j_call: TRBJ2-2; v_call: TRBV19; cdr3_aa: ASRAGELF
j_call: TRBJ2-7; v_call: TRBV25-1; cdr3_aa: ASRMGQGSYEQY
j_call: TRBJ2-7; v_call: TRBV9; cdr3_aa: ASSEGLAGRYIDSYEQY
j_call: TRBJ2-7; v_call: TRBV6-1; cdr3_aa: ASLPEDTPTYEQY
j_call: TRBJ2-1; v_call: TRBV6-1; cdr3_aa: ASSEKRGSGGYNEQF
j_call: TRBJ2-3; v_call: TRBV7-2; cdr3_aa: ASSRLPGTRGLDTQY
j_call: TRBJ2-3; v_call: TRBV7-9; cdr3_aa: ASTLLGLAGGPGTDTQY
j_call: TRBJ1-1; v_call: TRBV27; cdr3_aa: ASSLSVITEAF
j_call: TRBJ2-5; v_call: TRBV7-9; cdr3_aa: ASSSDIAGPKVGTQY
j_call: TRBJ2-1; v_call: TRBV10-3; cdr3_aa: AISSGLAGNLTYNEQF
j_call: TRBJ2-1; v_call: TRBV4-2; cdr3_aa: ASSQEGGPNGLHEQF
j_call: TRBJ1-1; v_call: TRBV9; cdr3_aa: ASSVARGGTEAF
j_call: TRBJ1-1; v_call: TRBV28; cdr3_aa: ASSHPGTGEEAF
j_call: TRBJ1-5; v_call: TRBV2; cdr3_aa: ASSPRDRDNQPQH
j_call: TRBJ2-7; v_call: TRBV25-1; cdr3_aa: ASTKSGQGAYEQY
j_call: TRBJ2-4; v_call: TRBV14; cdr3_aa: ASSQAGNIQY
j_call: TRBJ1-4; v_call: TRBV11-2; cdr3_aa: ASSLVAADEKLF
j_call: TRBJ2-7; v_call: TRBV29-1; cdr3_aa: TVNVGYEQY
j_call: TRBJ2-5; v_call: TRBV11-3; cdr3_aa: ASSFRGPASQETQY
j_call: TRBJ2-7; v_call: TRBV11-2; cdr3_aa: ASSSRDLLAGESREQY
j_call: TRBJ1-4; v_call: TRBV27; cdr3_aa: ASSLWGEKLF
j_call: TRBJ2-1; v_call: TRBV19; cdr3_aa: ASSTGGREQF
j_call: TRBJ2-2; v_call: TRBV9; cdr3_aa: ASSGPGLAENTGELF
j_call: TRBJ2-1; v_call: TRBV19; cdr3_aa: ASSWGLSYNEQF
j_call: TRBJ2-3; v_call: TRBV18; cdr3_aa: ASSPPDRTDTQY
j_call: TRBJ2-1; v_call: TRBV19; cdr3_aa: ASSIGLVGDRAVNEQF
j_call: TRBJ1-2; v_call: TRBV6-1; cdr3_aa: ASTGGWGPNYGYT
j_call: TRBJ2-2; v_call: TRBV4-3; cdr3_aa: ASSQGQFTGELF
j_call: TRBJ2-7; v_call: TRBV28; cdr3_aa: ASSPPPPSSPYEQY
j_call: TRBJ1-1; v_call: TRBV7-6; cdr3_aa: ASSPRGMEAF
j_call: TRBJ2-7; v_call: TRBV9; cdr3_aa: ASSVGGTGYYEQY
j_call: TRBJ2-2; v_call: TRBV9; cdr3_aa: ASSSSGREVTGELF
j_call: TRBJ2-1; v_call: TRBV28; cdr3_aa: ASSLRGAYNEQF
j_call: TRBJ2-1; v_call: TRBV29-1; cdr3_aa: SVPTGALDNEQF
j_call: TRBJ2-5; v_call: TRBV27; cdr3_aa: ASSPGLSGTSEIPTETQY
j_call: TRBJ2-1; v_call: TRBV29-1; cdr3_aa: SVGGTGVYNEQF
j_call: TRBJ2-6; v_call: TRBV7-6; cdr3_aa: ASSLVGPGANVLT
j_call: TRBJ1-1; v_call: TRBV19; cdr3_aa: ASRAPRGNTEAF
j_call: TRBJ1-4; v_call: TRBV6-5; cdr3_aa: ASSREFGEKLF
j_call: TRBJ1-5; v_call: TRBV19; cdr3_aa: ASTGSVNQPQH
j_call: TRBJ2-5; v_call: TRBV5-1; cdr3_aa: ASSSLETQY
j_call: TRBJ1-2; v_call: TRBV28; cdr3_aa: ASSLPRELDGYT
j_call: TRBJ2-3; v_call: TRBV28; cdr3_aa: ASSLSAPTDTQY
j_call: TRBJ2-1; v_call: TRBV5-8; cdr3_aa: ASSLIEF
j_call: NA; v_call: TRBV29-1; cdr3_aa: SVDTGYYEQY
j_call: TRBJ2-7; v_call: TRBV11-2; cdr3_aa: ASSLVGGVSPPYEQY
j_call: TRBJ2-7; v_call: TRBV2; cdr3_aa: ASSVTYEQY
j_call: TRBJ2-7; v_call: TRBV27; cdr3_aa: ASSLSGGTRVNEQY
j_call: TRBJ2-1; v_call: TRBV7-9; cdr3_aa: ASSLFSAGTSYNEQF
j_call: TRBJ2-7; v_call: TRBV25-1; cdr3_aa: ASSGLPRGYEQY
j_call: TRBJ2-7; v_call: TRBV6-1; cdr3_aa: ASSENGLAGVVYEQY
j_call: TRBJ2-7; v_call: TRBV4-3; cdr3_aa: ASSQDLTTSGSYEQY
j_call: TRBJ2-3; v_call: TRBV4-3; cdr3_aa: ASSQFFPSGGNTDTQY
j_call: TRBJ2-7; v_call: TRBV4-3; cdr3_aa: ASSQDSSTYEQY
j_call: TRBJ2-3; v_call: TRBV7-9; cdr3_aa: ASSGQPVVDTQY